This T cell receptor (beta chain) was documented in a study of cytotoxic CD8 clonotypes in ibrutinib-treated CLL. About the study: Across the patients, approximately 12 were relapsed/refractory, under 16 treatment-naive and 17 to 18 IGHV unmutated. Responses: around 24 partial, 2 complete; after median roughly 68 months, around 14 stayed remitted, roughly 12 progressed.

Whole-study findings and limits: Baseline clonality, higher than in age-matched healthy donors, tracked circulating CD8+ T-cell counts.

Clones were sequenced by immunoSEQ multiplex PCR, and TCRdb holds only the in-frame ones, with some missing. This sample has roughly 200,000 clones, with 60% to 80% found just once. The CDR3 is 14 residues long. Germline CDR1 is SGHKS and CDR2 is YYEKEE (reference sequence). With 2 bases removed from V and 2 bases from J, the gap between germline ends came to 10 bases. A word on this clone: Its antigen is still unknown.

The rearrangement joins TRBV5-5 to TRBJ2-5, with D possibly being TRBD2 (5 bases). The sample consisted of PBMCs, taken after 12 months of ibrutinib treatment. The receptor comes from a human donor with chronic lymphocytic leukemia. The CDR3 spells CASSLTRDQETQYF. The CDR3 DNA reads as TGTGCCAGCAGCTTAACTAGAGATCAAGAGACCCAGTACTTC. The variable domain in full, completed from reference TRBV5-5 and TRBJ2-5, reads DAGVTQSPTHLIKTRGQQVTLRCSPISGHKSVSWYQQVLGQGPQFIFQYYEKEERGRGNFPDRFSARQFPNYSSELNVNALLLGDSALYLCASSLTRDQETQYFGPGTRLLVL.